The next 21 T cell receptor beta chains were all read from a single sample in a study of blood T cell repertoires in COVID-19. Profiled with immunoSEQ multiplex PCR; TCRdb holds only in-frame clones, not every one. The table includes 95,000 to 150,000 clones, approximately 90% detected once. The sequenced sample consisted of peripheral blood. The receptor set was obtained from a man aged 50 to 60 with acute or convalescent COVID-19.

This clone was counted once. The chain combines TRBV24-1 with TRBJ2-6; maybe TRBD1 (7 bases). V lost 4 bases and J lost 4, with 13 bases in between. Germline V gene lookup returns CDR1 KGHDR and CDR2 SFDVKD. The CDR3 consists of 16 residues. The CDR3 loop is CATSEIRGAGANVLTF. The CDR3, as DNA: TGTGCCACCAGTGAAATCAGGGGGGCCGGGGCCAACGTCCTGACTTTC.

The genes are TRBV29-1 and TRBJ1-1, with D hard to call. The V gene's germline CDR1 is SQVTM and CDR2 ANQGSEA. CDR3 length equals 11 residues. Trimming took off 0 bases at V and 8 bases at J, with 7 bases between the two ends. The CDR3 DNA reads TGCAGCGTTGAAGAGCCAGGCGAAGCTTTCTTT. This sequence encodes CSVEEPGEAFF.

The J gene is TRBJ2-4, the V gene TRBV5-6; 11 bases match TRBD2. This CDR3 is 15 amino acids long. The J segment lost 6 bases and the V segment lost 3 bases, leaving 5 bases of the junction unmatched. The germline V gene encodes CDR1 SGHDT and CDR2 YYEEEE. The CDR3 loop is CASSSLAGDGNIQYF. CDR3 nucleotides: TGTGCCAGCAGCTCACTAGCGGGAGATGGAAACATTCAGTACTTC.

V usage is TRBV16 and J usage is TRBJ1-4; D is unresolved. The CDR3 has 13 amino acids. The V and J ends lost 0 bases and 7 bases respectively, with 6 bases between them. CDR1 and CDR2 from the germline V gene are KGHSY and FQNENV. The CDR3: CASSQSRVEKLFF. As DNA, the CDR3 is TGTGCCAGCAGCCAATCGCGGGTTGAAAAACTGTTTTTT.

This sequence joins TRBV3-1 (or the pseudogene TRBV3-2) and TRBJ2-1; 8 bases are a match to TRBD1. The V and J ends lost 5 bases and 6 bases, in that order; junction bases with no gene match: 9. Per germline, CDR1 LGHDT and CDR2 YNNKEL (reference sequence). The CDR3 has 15 residues. The CDR3 protein is CASSYGTGKGNEQFF. The CDR3 DNA is TGTGCCAGCAGCTACGGGACAGGTAAAGGCAATGAGCAGTTCTTC.

This chain links TRBV5-5 with TRBJ2-7, with 8 nucleotides matching TRBD2. CDR1 SGHKS and CDR2 YYEKEE come from the germline V gene (reference sequence). CDR3 length: 14 residues. V dropped 4 bases and J dropped 3; count of bases not matched to a gene: 6. This CDR3 is CASSIGLADYEQYF. The DNA for the CDR3 is TGTGCCAGCAGCATAGGACTAGCAGACTACGAGCAGTACTTC.

The V call is TRBV5-1, the J call TRBJ2-4; D perhaps matches TRBD2 (7 bases). This CDR3 has 16 amino acids. Looked up from germline, CDR1 is SGHRS and CDR2 is YFSETQ. V lost 0 bases to trimming and J lost 8 bases, with 18 bases between them. CDR3 coding DNA: TGCGCCAGCAGCTTGGTCTTACGGGGGGCCAAGGACATTCAGTACTTC. Translation gives CASSLVLRGAKDIQYF. Full variable domain (outside the CDR3, taken from reference TRBV5-1 and TRBJ2-4): KAGVTQTPRYLIKTRGQQVTLSCSPISGHRSVSWYQQTPGQGLQFLFEYFSETQRNKGNFPGRFSGRQFSNSRSEMNVSTLELGDSALYLCASSLVLRGAKDIQYFGAGTRLSVL.

The chain couples TRBV9 to TRBJ2-1, with 9 bases identical to TRBD2. Germline V gene lookup returns CDR1 SGDLS and CDR2 YYNGEE. Trimming removed 6 bases from V and 9 bases from J; junction bases left unmatched: 13. The CDR3 loop spans 15 amino acids. The CDR3 is CASTPSGSSGTEQFF. The CDR3 DNA reads TGTGCCAGCACCCCCTCGGGCTCTAGCGGGACTGAGCAGTTCTTC. The entire variable domain, with the rest obtained from reference TRBV9 and TRBJ2-1, is as follows: DSGVTQTPKHLITATGQRVTLRCSPRSGDLSVYWYQQSLDQGLQFLIQYYNGEERAKGNILERFSAQQFPDLHSELNLSSLELGDSALYFCASTPSGSSGTEQFFGPGTRLTVL.

This clone has a handful of counts. The V and J genes are TRBV27 and TRBJ2-2, with TRBD2 identical over 13 bases. After removal of 9 bases from V and 3 bases from J, the junction contained 7 bases not matched to a gene. Germline CDR1 is MNHEY and CDR2 is SMNVEV (reference sequence). The CDR3 is made up of 16 amino acids. CDR3 bases: TGTGCCAGTTCTCGGACTAGCGGGAGTCACACCGGGGAGCTGTTTTTT. Residues: CASSRTSGSHTGELFF.

This clone was observed a few times. V and J are TRBV6-5 and TRBJ1-3; D gene unclear. The CDR3 totals 13 residues. Germline-derived CDR1 and CDR2 are MNHEY and SVGAGI. Trimming stripped 7 bases from V and 0 bases from J, with 7 bases between. DNA of the CDR3: TGTGCCAGCAACTGGTCCTCTGGAAACACCATATATTTT. Translating it yields CASNWSSGNTIYF.

The V and J genes are TRBV6-1 and TRBJ2-7; TRBD2 matches 9 bases. The CDR3 is made up of 15 amino acids. Germline V gene data show CDR1 as MNHNS and CDR2 as SASEGT. Trimming at V came to 0 bases and at J to 3 bases, leaving 3 bases not matched to a gene. The DNA for the CDR3 is TGTGCCAGCAGTGAAGCGTCTAGCGGGGACTACGAGCAGTACTTC. Translation gives CASSEASSGDYEQYF.

This chain connects TRBV24-1 to TRBJ2-1; TRBD1 matches at 8 bases. V lost 2 bases to trimming and J lost 12 bases; unmatched junction nucleotides: 5. CDR1 and CDR2 (germline): KGHDR, SFDVKD. The CDR3 extends over 13 amino acids. The CDR3 sequence: CATSDSRGRSQFF. The CDR3 nucleotides read TGTGCCACCAGTGATTCCAGGGGGCGGTCGCAGTTCTTC.

CDR3: CASSPQVGSYEQYF. DNA for the CDR3: TGTGCCAGCAGCCCCCAGGTCGGCTCCTACGAGCAGTACTTC. The chain couples TRBV5-6 to TRBJ2-7; D unclear. From germline, CDR1 is SGHDT and CDR2 YYEEEE. V was pared by 4 bases and J by 0 bases, with 11 bases between. The CDR3 length is 14 residues.

The chain couples TRBV19 to TRBJ1-4; D is perhaps TRBD1 (6 bases). The CDR3 loop spans 15 amino acids. Per germline, CDR1 LNHDA and CDR2 SQIVND (reference sequence). V was pared by 10 bases and J by 7 bases, with 22 bases between. CDR3 protein: CATDGGRPLSEKLFF. Written as DNA, the CDR3 is TGTGCCACTGACGGGGGGCGCCCTTTATCTGAAAAACTGTTTTTT.

CDR3 residues: CASSLGGTGIQETQYF. The CDR3 DNA is TGTGCCAGCAGCTTAGGTGGGACAGGGATCCAAGAGACCCAGTACTTC. The V gene is TRBV5-5, the J gene TRBJ2-5, with TRBD1 matching 9 bases. V lost 2 bases to trimming and J lost 1 base; unmatched junction nucleotides: 6. Germline values: CDR1 SGHKS, CDR2 YYEKEE (reference sequence). The CDR3 is 16 amino acids.

The rearrangement joins TRBV6-5 to TRBJ1-6, with TRBD1 as a possible D gene (6 bases). CDR1 is MNHEY and CDR2 is SVGAGI in the germline V gene. Trimming removed 2 bases from V and 9 bases from J, with 17 bases in between. CDR3 length equals 16 residues. CDR3 bases: TGTGCCAGCAGTTACGGTTTGGGGACATACGGTTCACCCCTCCACTTT. The encoded protein is CASSYGLGTYGSPLHF.

V is TRBV6-5 and J is TRBJ2-3, with D perhaps TRBD2 (5 bases). This CDR3 region has 12 residues. V lost 6 bases and J 1 base, leaving 5 bases between the germline ends. Germline V gives CDR1 MNHEY, CDR2 SVGAGI. The CDR3 is CASRGGTDTQYF. The CDR3 DNA follows: TGTGCCAGCAGGGGAGGCACAGATACGCAGTATTTT.

This clone was seen a handful of times. V is TRBV3-1 (or the pseudogene TRBV3-2) and J is TRBJ2-1; a weak D match, TRBD1 (5 bases). The CDR3 spans 16 residues. Germline V gene data show CDR1 as LGHDT and CDR2 as YNNKEL (reference sequence). V was cut by 1 base and J by 12 bases, with 22 bases left in between. The CDR3 DNA sequence: TGTGCCAGCAGCCAAGTAGGTACCGGACATAATGAGCGGCAGTTCTTC. It encodes CASSQVGTGHNERQFF.

This clone was seen only once. The chain links TRBV3-1 (or the pseudogene TRBV3-2) to TRBJ2-1, with 9 bases identical to TRBD2. The trim removed 4 bases at V and 6 bases at J, leaving 22 bases unmatched. CDR3 length: 20 residues. Germline lookup yields CDR1 LGHDT and CDR2 YNNKEL (reference sequence). The CDR3 loop is CASSRSRQVLGLAGPNEQFF. The CDR3 bases are TGTGCCAGCAGCCGATCGAGACAGGTGTTAGGGCTAGCGGGGCCCAATGAGCAGTTCTTC.

This clone was picked up a small number of times. The gene calls are TRBV19 and TRBJ2-7; the D gene is possibly TRBD1 (7 bases). The germline CDR1 and CDR2 sequences are LNHDA and SQIVND (reference sequence). The CDR3 length is 15 residues. Deletions cut 5 bases from V and 3 bases from J, with 17 bases between. For the CDR3, the DNA is TGTGCCAGTAGTCGCCACGCCAGGGGGGACTACGAGCAGTACTTC. Translating it yields CASSRHARGDYEQYF.

J is TRBJ2-5 and V is TRBV18; 9 bases fit TRBD1. The germline CDR1 and CDR2 sequences are KGHSH and LQKENI. The CDR3 consists of 13 residues. The V gene end was trimmed by 5 bases and the J gene end by 5 bases; junction bases not matched to a gene: 3. CDR3 loop: CASSDGQGETQYF. As DNA, the CDR3 is TGTGCCAGCTCAGACGGACAGGGGGAGACCCAGTACTTC.